This T cell receptor beta chain is drawn from a study of blood T cell repertoires in COVID-19. In the original analysis: Reference gene primer amplification gave estimated nucleated cell counts. Some clones are missing from TCRdb's copy, which holds only in-frame ones; the method was immunoSEQ multiplex PCR. For V, J and clone size, that table is used; D and trimming come from the DNA. The sample shows roughly 120,000 clones, roughly 80% of them seen only once. The CDR3 extends over 13 amino acids. CDR1 and CDR2 from the germline V gene are KGHSH and LQKENI. The V gene lost 6 bases and the J gene lost 8 bases, with 16 bases spanning the gap.

Material: peripheral blood. The receptor's source is a man over 45 with acute or convalescent COVID-19. The gene calls are TRBV18 and TRBJ1-2; D remains ambiguous. Here the CDR3 DNA reads TGTGCCAGCTCCCCGGACGGACGGGAAGGCTACACCTTC. As protein: CASSPDGREGYTF.